The sequence of this T cell receptor beta chain was determined in a study of T cells in Graves' hyperthyroidism and ophthalmopathy. The study, taken as a whole, reports: The blood repertoire included most of the expanded thyroid clonotypes above 0.001.

Notes on this clonotype: The target antigen is unknown.

Using RNA transcripts as the source, TCR beta CDR3 regions were amplified. Researchers ran a first-round RT-PCR on the TCR CDR3 using the HTBI primer set. TCRdb analysed the multiplex PCR reads with MiXCR anew, one entry per CDR3 protein. The data show approximately 58,000 distinct CDR3 sequences, about 49% seen once. The V gene's germline CDR1 is SGDLS and CDR2 YYNGEE. J gave up 0 bases and V 0 bases, and 4 bases lay outside the gene matches. The CDR3 extends over 16 amino acids. Sequencing was carried out using blood. The receptor was derived from a woman aged 25 to 39 with Graves' ophthalmopathy. This chain connects TRBV9 to TRBJ2-7; 9 bases are a match to TRBD2. The chain's CDR3 is CASSVGLAGNSYEQYF. CDR3 DNA: TGTGCCAGCAGCGTAGGTCTAGCGGGGAACTCCTACGAGCAGTACTTC.